What follows are 3 T cell receptor beta chains derived from one specimen sequenced in a study of control samples from healthy donors and cancer patients. Sequencing was performed with immunoSEQ multiplex PCR; in TCRdb, only in-frame clones are kept and a portion is missing. The repertoire consists of 100,000 to 150,000 clones, with around 93% occurring once and the leading ten covering 2% to 2.5%. The material sequenced was blood. These receptor sequences come from a woman in her forties or fifties in good health.

The chain uses TRBV25-1 and TRBJ1-6, with 8 bases aligning to TRBD1. Germline V gene sequence: CDR1 MGHDK, CDR2 SYGVNS. The V gene end was trimmed by 6 bases and the J gene end by 7 bases; junction bases not matched to a gene: 5. The CDR3 has 14 amino acids. The DNA of the CDR3 is TGTGCCAGCAGGACCGACAGGGGAAATTCACCCCTCCACTTT. It encodes CASRTDRGNSPLHF.

This sequence joins TRBV12-3 or TRBV12-4 and TRBJ1-1; D uncertain. CDR3 length equals 13 residues. Trimming removed 7 bases at V and 3 bases at J, with 12 bases between. The CDR3 region has the DNA TGTGCCAGCACCCCGGACTTCTACACTGAAGCTTTCTTT. It codes for CASTPDFYTEAFF.

This clone was observed a single time. The rearrangement links TRBV2 to TRBJ2-5; D is ambiguous. The germline V gene encodes CDR1 SNHLY and CDR2 FYNNEI. The CDR3 sequence is 14 residues long. V was clipped by 2 bases and J by 2 bases, with 9 bases between them. Here the CDR3 reads CASSERRSQETQYF. The CDR3, as DNA: TGTGCCAGCAGTGAACGACGGTCTCAAGAGACCCAGTACTTC.